Described below is a single TCR beta chain sequence and its context. This clonotype has a count of ten or more. Its antigen is unknown. No much larger clonotype is one base removed from it; base qualities were not supplied. This sample stems from a study of spatial heterogeneity in lung cancer (dated 2019 in TCRdb). About the full investigation: Donors were under 95 patients with early-stage, untreated non-small cell lung cancer from the lung TRACERx cohort. Nonsynonymous mutation counts, determined by whole-exome sequencing of tumor tissue, were related to features of the TCR repertoire. In non-small cell lung cancer, the study quantitatively compared TCR alpha and beta repertoires across several tumor regions, matched nontumor lung, and blood. At surgery, both alpha and beta chains were TCR-sequenced in under 250 tumor regions, over 61 matched nontumor lung samples and a few dozen PBMC samples. In the raw uncorrected reads, each unique combination of TCR and UMI appeared more than ten times on average. Beta-chain transcripts were consistently detected in greater numbers than alpha-chain transcripts, which likely reflects a higher abundance of beta-chain transcripts. Follow-up PBMC samples were sequenced whenever available, with a median time to follow-up of 2 to 3 years after resection.

This sample's time point label indicates: blood at routine non-recurrence follow-up after resection. Whole RNA extracted from tumor and nontumor lung tissue, or from cryopreserved PBMC samples, was used for TCR sequencing without cell sorting. Patients were selected for TCR sequencing only if sufficient RNA was available from at least two tumor regions. The junction shows trimming of 4 bases on V and 5 bases on J, and the gene matches do not reach 12 bases of it. From the cysteine through the phenylalanine, the CDR3 covers 16 amino acids. Just the 48-base CDR3 DNA is kept, in frame starting at base 1. CDR1 and CDR2 are drawn from the germline V gene: MNHEY, SVGAGI. Results and caveats for the whole study, not just this receptor: Only roughly 15 patients were included in the comparisons of baseline and follow-up blood repertoires. Ubiquitous expanded tumor TCRs showed up in blood more often at tumor resection than at routine follow-up. Confirming at a functional level the hypothesis that regional TCRs recognize regional mutations was considered to require additional single-cell paired TCR alpha and beta sequencing.

Libraries came from 5' RACE. Sequencing instrument: NextSeq 500. The TCR library protocol attached a unique molecular identifier to each TCR cDNA molecule to allow correction of PCR and sequencing errors. In the paper's pipeline: TCR identification, UMI-based error correction and CDR3 extraction were all carried out with Decombinator tools. TCRs above a frequency of 2 per 1,000, corresponding to the top 1% of the tumor frequency distribution, were defined as expanded. Each repertoire was subsampled 100 times to 5,000 TCRs, after which Renyi diversity was computed with the R vegan package. To build CDR3 similarity networks, amino acid triplet string-kernel similarity was used, and CDR3s were connected when their pairwise similarity was above 0.82. TCRdb passed the public sequencing reads through fastp at Q25 and MiXCR, retaining productive beta sequences. Identical CDR3 protein sequences are pooled into one entry, listed with their most common genes and DNA. TCRdb, rather than the study authors, made the V and J calls. This sample comprises 25,000 or so distinct CDR3 sequences, about 6.3% of them detected only once. 20% to 25% of the sample is held by the ten biggest clonotypes.

This receptor chain uses TRBV6-5 and TRBJ1-2, with TRBD1 identical over 8 junction bases. Sequenced here: PBMCs, sampled at follow-up. This clonotype originated in a male donor with early-stage non-small cell lung cancer. This receptor has the CDR3 CASSSQTGEGIYGYTF. DNA sequence: TGTGCCAGCAGTTCCCAGACAGGGGAGGGGATATATGGCTACACCTTC.